Below, one T cell receptor beta chain is given with its context. The entry originates in a study of T-cell reconstitution after alpha-beta-depleted transplantation in children. The germline CDR1 and CDR2 sequences are SGHRS and YFSETQ. J was trimmed by 7 bases and V by 3 bases; bases with no gene match: 9. CDR3 length: 16 amino acids. TCRbeta library preparation incorporated unique molecular identifiers. MiXCR, applied by TCRdb to the PCR reads, yields one record per CDR3 protein. This sample carries about 610,000 distinct CDR3 sequences, roughly a tenth of them seen once, and the ten largest clones take about 4%.

This sequence was found in a human donor who donated a stem cell graft to a child with acute myeloid leukemia. The source material was PBMCs from the stem cell graft donor, sampled from the stem cell graft. This chain connects TRBV5-1 to TRBJ2-2, with 10 bases that match TRBD1. The CDR3 nucleotides read TGCGCCAGCAGCTCAACCGGGACAGGGGTTGTCGGGGAGCTGTTTTTT. It specifies CASSSTGTGVVGELFF. Variable domain in full (rest from reference TRBV5-1 and TRBJ2-2): KAGVTQTPRYLIKTRGQQVTLSCSPISGHRSVSWYQQTPGQGLQFLFEYFSETQRNKGNFPGRFSGRQFSNSRSEMNVSTLELGDSALYLCASSSTGTGVVGELFFGEGSRLTVL.